What follows are 19 T cell receptor beta chains derived from one specimen sequenced in a study of beta chain features in type 1 diabetes. The antigens for these receptors are not known. The study, taken as a whole, reports: Shorter TCRB CDR3s, moderately but significantly so, were found in Type 1 diabetes patients in all four CD4+ subsets.

All of the isolated RNA was reverse transcribed, so expressed TCRB transcripts were sequenced. Repertoires were generated with immunoSEQ multiplex PCR, while TCRdb's copy carries only in-frame clones and drops some. The repertoire holds 45,000 to 60,000 clones, about three fifths seen once, with 0.25% to 0.35% in the top ten. The source material was stem cell memory CD4+ T cells from blood. Source of these receptors: a woman aged 30 to 39 with type 1 diabetes.

This clone was seen a few times. The V and J genes are TRBV28 and TRBJ2-1, with 7 bases that match TRBD1. The germline gives CDR1 MDHEN, CDR2 SYDVKM. This CDR3 region has 17 residues. V was pared by 5 bases and J by 10 bases, with 20 bases of the junction left unmatched. The CDR3 coding sequence is TGTGCCAGCAGTGCCCCGAACCGGGACAGCCTAATAGGCGAGCAGTTCTTC. It encodes CASSAPNRDSLIGEQFF. Drawing the rest from reference TRBV28 and TRBJ2-1, the complete variable domain is DVKVTQSSRYLVKRTGEKVFLECVQDMDHENMFWYRQDPGLGLRLIYFSYDVKMKEKGDIPEGYSVSREKKERFSLILESASTNQTSMYLCASSAPNRDSLIGEQFFGPGTRLTVL.

The chain has TRBV4-2 and TRBJ2-3; D may be TRBD2 (5 bases). The length of the CDR3 is 15 residues. The V gene lost 1 base and the J gene lost 2 bases, with 10 bases spanning the gap. Germline CDR1 LGHNA, CDR2 YNFKEQ. CDR3 loop: CASSQASSLTDTQYF. The CDR3 DNA reads as TGTGCCAGCAGCCAAGCTAGCTCCCTCACAGATACGCAGTATTTT.

The chain employs TRBV12-2 and TRBJ2-7; the D call of TRBD2 is as the table states it, not checked on the DNA. TRBV12-2 is listed as a pseudogene. This CDR3 spans 16 amino acids. CDR3 amino acids: CASRSRLAGGRYEQYF. The CDR3 DNA follows: TGTGCAAGTCGCTCGCGCCTAGCGGGAGGTCGCTACGAGCAGTACTTC.

The chain is built from TRBV5-4 and TRBJ2-3; no firm D call. Trimming removed 0 bases at V and 2 bases at J, with 10 bases between. The CDR3 is made up of 15 amino acids. Germline values: CDR1 SGHNT, CDR2 YYREEE (reference sequence). The CDR3 nucleotides read TGTGCCAGCAGCTTGGCCGCCGGAGACACAGATACGCAGTATTTT. Translation: CASSLAAGDTDTQYF. The full variable domain, in which reference TRBV5-4 and TRBJ2-3 provide the parts outside the CDR3, is ETGVTQSPTHLIKTRGQQVTLRCSSQSGHNTVSWYQQALGQGPQFIFQYYREEENGRGNFPPRFSGLQFPNYSSELNVNALELDDSALYLCASSLAAGDTDTQYFGPGTRLTVL.

The chain joins TRBV7-6 to TRBJ2-1, with D possibly matching TRBD1 (5 bases). Deletions cut 1 base from V and 4 bases from J, with 14 bases between. Germline V gives CDR1 SGHVS, CDR2 FNYEAQ. This CDR3 is 16 amino acids long. In nucleotides, the CDR3 is TGTGCCAGCAGCTTAGTGGCAGGGATGGGATACAATGAGCAGTTCTTC. This gives the protein CASSLVAGMGYNEQFF.

This clone was counted once. V usage is TRBV5-1 and J usage is TRBJ2-2; D is unclear. CDR1 and CDR2 from the germline V gene are SGHRS and YFSETQ. V was clipped by 1 base and J by 4 bases, with 5 bases between them. There are 13 residues in the CDR3. CDR3 in amino acids: CASSLMSTGELFF. The CDR3 DNA follows: TGCGCCAGCAGCTTGATGAGCACCGGGGAGCTGTTTTTT.

V usage is TRBV6-5 and J usage is TRBJ2-7; D is ambiguous. From germline, CDR1 is MNHEY and CDR2 SVGAGI. The CDR3 sequence is 14 residues long. V was clipped by 5 bases and J by 3 bases, with 14 bases between them. The CDR3 DNA reads as TGTGCCAGCAGTCGCCAGAAGAACGTCTACGAGCAGTACTTC. It encodes CASSRQKNVYEQYF.

This rearrangement joins TRBV7-9 to TRBJ2-1; D is possibly TRBD2 (5 bases). Germline V gene sequence: CDR1 SEHNR, CDR2 FQNEAQ (reference sequence). The CDR3 is made up of 18 amino acids. Trimming shortened V by 2 bases and J by 0 bases, and 17 bases separated the two germline ends. The CDR3 nucleotides read TGTGCCAGCAGCTTACTGTCCGAGGGCAGGAGCTCCTACAATGAGCAGTTCTTC. Its translation is CASSLLSEGRSSYNEQFF.

In its sample, this clone was seen a few times. The chain employs TRBV4-2 and TRBJ2-7; 10 bases match TRBD2. This CDR3 region has 15 residues. The V segment lost 0 bases and the J segment 4 bases; nucleotides outside the gene matches: 3. Per the germline V gene, CDR1 is LGHNA and CDR2 is YNFKEQ. The CDR3 region is CASSQDLAGVYEQYF. DNA of the CDR3: TGTGCCAGCAGCCAAGATCTAGCGGGAGTTTACGAGCAGTACTTC.

The chain employs TRBV7-9 and TRBJ2-1; TRBD2 matches at 14 bases. Germline V gives CDR1 SEHNR, CDR2 FQNEAQ (reference sequence). CDR3 size: 15 residues. The V gene end was trimmed by 3 bases and the J gene end by 10 bases; junction bases not matched to a gene: 5. CDR3 residues: CASSFTGLAGVEQFF. CDR3 nucleotides: TGTGCCAGCAGCTTTACGGGACTAGCGGGAGTCGAGCAGTTCTTC.

This clone was counted once. This rearrangement joins TRBV19 to TRBJ2-2, with D perhaps TRBD1 (5 bases). The V gene's germline CDR1 is LNHDA and CDR2 SQIVND (reference sequence). Trimming took 5 bases from V and 0 from J, leaving 13 bases between them. The CDR3 covers 16 residues. The CDR3 spells CASSLTGSSNTGELFF. Here the CDR3 DNA reads TGTGCCAGTAGTCTAACAGGAAGCTCGAACACCGGGGAGCTGTTTTTT.

The chain links TRBV7-3 to TRBJ2-5; TRBD2 aligns across 14 bases. The CDR3 length is 17 residues. The germline gives CDR1 SGHTA, CDR2 FQGTGA. V shed 3 bases, J shed 5 bases, and the junction held 8 bases outside the gene matches. The CDR3 DNA is TGTGCCAGCAGCTTCACCGGGACTAGCGGGAGTGAGGAGACCCAGTACTTC. It translates to CASSFTGTSGSEETQYF.

This sequence joins TRBV6-5 and TRBJ1-4; 11 bases are shared with TRBD1. The CDR3 consists of 13 residues. V lost 9 bases and J lost 8; bases outside the gene matches: 5. Per the germline V gene, CDR1 is MNHEY and CDR2 is SVGAGI. CDR3 sequence (DNA): TGTGCCAGTTCGGGACAGGGGGACGAAAAACTGTTTTTT. Translated, it gives CASSGQGDEKLFF.

This clone was picked up one time. This rearrangement joins TRBV27 to TRBJ1-2, with D unresolved. The ends were cut back, 3 bases at V and 2 bases at J, with 7 bases in the middle. This CDR3 comprises 13 residues. Germline lookup yields CDR1 MNHEY and CDR2 SMNVEV (reference sequence). The CDR3 sequence is CASSLTGNYGYTF. The CDR3 DNA is TGTGCCAGCAGTTTGACGGGAAACTATGGCTACACCTTC.

J is TRBJ2-3 and V is TRBV2; possibly TRBD1 for D (5 bases). The ends were cut back, 6 bases at V and 2 bases at J, with 12 bases in the middle. Germline lookup yields CDR1 SNHLY and CDR2 FYNNEI. CDR3 length equals 14 residues. CDR3 in amino acids: CASSRLGVTDTQYF. Written as DNA, the CDR3 is TGTGCCAGCAGCCGATTAGGGGTCACAGATACGCAGTATTTT.

This chain joins TRBV28 and TRBJ2-1; 9 nucleotides line up with TRBD1. V lost 6 bases to trimming and J lost 8 bases; unmatched junction nucleotides: 5. The length of the CDR3 is 13 residues. Germline lookup yields CDR1 MDHEN and CDR2 SYDVKM. In nucleotides, the CDR3 is TGTGCCAGCAGAAAACAGGGGGCGGATGAGCAGTTCTTC. This sequence encodes CASRKQGADEQFF.

This chain connects TRBV18 to TRBJ2-7; a possible D gene is TRBD2 (5 bases). CDR3 length: 14 amino acids. Germline V gives CDR1 KGHSH, CDR2 LQKENI. Trimming took 3 bases from V and 6 from J, leaving 15 bases between them. In DNA, the CDR3 is TGTGCCAGCTCACCCATTAATTCGGGGTCCGAGCAGTACTTC. This gives the protein CASSPINSGSEQYF.

The chain combines TRBV29-1 with TRBJ2-1, with 10 bases that match TRBD1. This CDR3 has 12 residues. Germline CDR1 reads SQVTM; CDR2 reads ANQGSEA. V was clipped by 6 bases and J by 7 bases; unmatched bases: 3. The CDR3 is CSVRGQGNEQFF. The CDR3 DNA is TGCAGCGTAAGGGGACAGGGGAATGAGCAGTTCTTC.

This chain uses TRBV9 with TRBJ2-3, with 8 positions matching TRBD1. CDR3 size: 16 residues. Germline CDR1 SGDLS, CDR2 YYNGEE. Germline trimming cut 2 bases from V and 3 bases from J; bases unmatched to any gene: 8. The CDR3 sequence: CASSVQGAFGTDTQYF. CDR3 bases: TGTGCCAGCAGCGTTCAGGGGGCGTTTGGGACAGATACGCAGTATTTT.